This paragraph covers one T cell receptor (beta chain) sequence. The antigen remains undetermined. The read gets to within 3 residues of the CDR3 end, and the germline J gene fills in the rest. The sample originates from a study of T cells in women clearing cervical HPV infection. Findings of the study overall: Richness plus V gene abundances separated cases from controls with AUC 0.8 to 0.85. Timing of associations relative to infection is unclear; T-cell subsets were not isolated.

This CDR3 contains 15 residues. CDR1 and CDR2 (germline): SGHTA, FQGNSA. Germline trimming cut 5 bases from V and 8 bases from J; bases unmatched to any gene: 8. Profiled with immunoSEQ multiplex PCR; TCRdb holds only in-frame clones, not every one. The sample table sets out about 16,000 clones. All participants had a single incident cervical HPV16 infection, and prevalent HPV16 infections were excluded. Cervical HPV DNA detected by MY09/MY11 PCR, typed by dot-blot. The sample taken for sequencing was blood buffy coat. This chain joins TRBV7-2 and TRBJ1-4; 10 nucleotides line up with TRBD1. The TCR sequence derives from a woman aged 18 to 75 with a cervical HPV16 infection that either progressed to CIN3+ or cleared (not recorded which). CDR3 region: CASSPRDRGEEKLFF. The DNA read from the CDR3 is TGTGCCAGCAGCCCCCGGGACAGGGGAGAAGAAAAA.